The entry that follows covers one T cell receptor (beta chain) sequence. Its cognate antigen is unknown. These data come from a study of response to subunit inactivated influenza vaccine. General study results and limits: The authors suggested that few new T cells are recruited per seasonal influenza vaccination.

TCRdb analysed the RT-PCR reads with MiXCR anew, one entry per CDR3 protein. The table lists hundreds of thousands of distinct CDR3 sequences, 11% of them singletons, with roughly 12% in the top ten. The germline V gene encodes CDR1 MNHEY and CDR2 SMNVEV (reference sequence). The trim removed 0 bases at V and 4 bases at J, leaving 5 bases unmatched. The CDR3 spans 16 residues. The receptor comes from a man aged 50 or older who received an inactivated influenza vaccine. This chain connects TRBV27 to TRBJ2-1; 8 nucleotides agree with TRBD2. The source was PBMCs from blood, collected 40 to 50 days after vaccination. CDR3 DNA sequence: TGTGCCAGCAGTTTATCCCAGACTAGCGCTTACAATGAGCAGTTCTTC. Its translation is CASSLSQTSAYNEQFF.